What follows is one T cell receptor beta chain and its context. Its antigen is as yet unknown. The CDR3 runs 13 residues. Per the germline V gene, CDR1 is SGDLS and CDR2 is YYNGEE. Trimming cost V 0 bases and J 6 bases, with 6 bases left between them. Donors included only healthy HIV-negative adults lacking recent acute infections or vaccinations. This entry comes from a study of shared clonotypes between healthy human individuals. General study points: Rarefaction indicated that sorted-subset sequencing remained incomplete although depth was large. Naive subsets usually exceeded memory subsets in estimated richness.

Several immunoSEQ plates held equal portions of the genomic DNA taken from each subset. The repertoire was sequenced with immunoSEQ multiplex PCR; TCRdb's copy has only in-frame clones and lacks some. The sample yields some 2 million clones, roughly 94% seen once. The sequencing sample was made of naive CD4+ T cells sorted from blood. As to subset: CD45RA+ positively selected. The V call is TRBV9, the J call TRBJ2-2; D is undetermined. The TCR was taken from a young man in good health. The CDR3 bases are TGTGCCAGCAGCGTAGAGAGATCCGGGGAGCTGTTTTTT. It is translated as CASSVERSGELFF.